A selection of T cell receptor beta chains follows, all from one sample in a study of type 1 and type 2 diabetes patients. MiXCR, applied by TCRdb to the multiplex PCR reads, yields one record per CDR3 protein. In the table there are 270,000 or so distinct CDR3 sequences, 45% to 60% of which are singletons. What was sequenced was peripheral blood mononuclear cells (PBMCs). The source of these receptors is a man between 18 and 35 years old with type 2 diabetes. The CDR3 runs from the conserved cysteine through the conserved F or W. The D gene is left open where the match is weak. The listing skips clone size in some rows; elsewhere it reads once, few, many or a size class.

clone size	J gene	V gene	CDR3 length	D gene	CDR3 DNA	CDR3 protein
few	TRBJ1-6	TRBV19	14	NA	TGTGCCAGTAGTATAGATAATTTAATTCAAGCCCTCCACTTT	CASSIDNLIQALHF
NA	TRBJ2-5	TRBV3-1	14	NA	TGTGCCAGCAGCCAAGTCCGTTACTTAGAGACCCAGTACTTC	CASSQVRYLETQYF
once	TRBJ2-5	TRBV27	16	NA	TGTGCCAGCAGTTTTAGTCCGGGTGACAGACAAGAGACCCAGTACTTC	CASSFSPGDRQETQYF
NA	TRBJ1-1	TRBV7-2	13	NA	TGTGCCAGCAGATCCAAGAGGAACACTGAAGCTTTCTTT	CASRSKRNTEAFF
many	TRBJ2-7	TRBV25-1	17	TRBD1	TGTGCCAGCAGTGCCACACTTTTCGGGACAGGGGTCTACGAGCAGTACTTC	CASSATLFGTGVYEQYF
NA	TRBJ2-1	TRBV6-6	16	TRBD2	TGTGCCAGCAGCCTCGGACTAGCGGGAGGGCAGCATGAGCAGTTCTTC	CASSLGLAGGQHEQFF
many	TRBJ1-1	TRBV19	15	NA	TGTGCCAGTAGTCCTTCACAGGGACGTGTGACTGAAGCTTTCTTT	CASSPSQGRVTEAFF
NA	TRBJ2-3	TRBV5-1	17	NA	TGCGCCAGCAGCTTGGAGGTTGATAGCGGTAGCACAGATACGCAGTATTTT	CASSLEVDSGSTDTQYF
NA	TRBJ2-3	TRBV5-1	14	NA	TGCGCCAGCAGCCTGGGCGATCACACAGATACGCAGTATTTT	CASSLGDHTDTQYF
NA	TRBJ1-4	TRBV30	15	TRBD1	TGTGCCTGGTATTCTTCGGGACAGTTTAATGAAAAACTGTTTTTT	CAWYSSGQFNEKLFF
NA	TRBJ2-7	TRBV9	16	NA	TGTGCCAGCAGTGAAGGGACGAGGGGGAGGCACTACGAGCAGTACTTC	CASSEGTRGRHYEQYF